The clone carrying this TCR beta chain was counted only a few times. Its antigen is still unknown. The V gene lost 3 bases and the J gene lost 3 bases, with 9 bases spanning the gap. Germline V gene lookup returns CDR1 DFQATT and CDR2 SNEGSKA (reference sequence). This CDR3 contains 12 residues. Reverse transcription used roughly 0.45 to 1 ug RNA and random hexamers. One entry per CDR3 protein, called by TCRdb with MiXCR from the immunoSEQ multiplex PCR reads. The table has fewer than 200,000 distinct CDR3 sequences, roughly 91% seen once. This sample is drawn from a study of CD8 T cells in Susac syndrome. Across the study: When their blood was taken, patients with Susac syndrome were therapy-naive, taking corticosteroids, or taking intravenous immunoglobulin alone.

Study findings and constraints: The TCR sequencing and HLA analysis in the study involved a relatively small number of individuals, as the study acknowledged.

V gene TRBV20-1 combines with J gene TRBJ2-7; perhaps TRBD2 as D (5 bases). The sequenced sample was CD4+ T cells from PBMCs. The receptor was derived from a human donor with Susac syndrome. CDR3 sequence (DNA): TGCAGTGCTAGGGGAGCCGTCTACGAGCAGTACTTC. Encoded protein: CSARGAVYEQYF.